The next 30 T cell receptor beta chains were all read from a single sample in a study of PD-1 blockade in classical Hodgkin lymphoma. Time point here: cycle 4 day 1 (C4D1), after about 6 weeks of nivolumab. With no exception, relapse followed autologous stem cell transplantation in all patients, and brentuximab vedotin exposure varied. TCRdb's copy holds only in-frame clones and misses some; the assay was immunoSEQ multiplex PCR. The sample contains under 25,000 clones, about four fifths of which appear only once. The sequenced sample was peripheral blood mononuclear cells (PBMCs), obtained before the fourth cycle of nivolumab. These receptors all stem from a human donor with classical Hodgkin lymphoma.

The V call is TRBV28, the J call TRBJ1-2; 8 nucleotides line up with TRBD1. The J segment lost 7 bases and the V segment lost 6 bases, leaving 10 bases of the junction unmatched. From germline, CDR1 is MDHEN and CDR2 SYDVKM. The CDR3 is made up of 14 amino acids. The CDR3 DNA reads TGTGCCAGCAGACGTATGGGACAGGAAGGTGGCTACACCTTC. The encoded protein is CASRRMGQEGGYTF.

The rearrangement links TRBV9 to TRBJ1-1; a weak D match, TRBD1 (5 bases). Looked up from germline, CDR1 is SGDLS and CDR2 is YYNGEE. V gave up 0 bases and J gave up 3 bases, with 18 bases separating them. The CDR3 loop spans 17 amino acids. CDR3 coding DNA: TGTGCCAGCAGCGTAGGTAGGGGCTCGTTCCTGGACACTGAAGCTTTCTTT. As protein: CASSVGRGSFLDTEAFF.

The chain combines TRBV18 with TRBJ1-6; 7 nucleotides line up with TRBD1. J gave up 6 bases and V 6 bases, and 5 bases lay outside the gene matches. From germline, CDR1 is KGHSH and CDR2 LQKENI. The CDR3 totals 14 residues. The CDR3 DNA reads as TGTGCCAGCTCCCACGACAGGGTTAATTCACCCCTCCACTTT. The encoded protein is CASSHDRVNSPLHF.

The count of this clone is one. The rearrangement uses TRBV5-1 and TRBJ2-2; D unresolved. The CDR3 extends over 15 amino acids. Trimming stripped 0 bases from V and 1 base from J, with 7 bases between. Germline V gene lookup returns CDR1 SGHRS and CDR2 YFSETQ. The CDR3 DNA is TGCGCCAGCAGCTTGGGGACCGTGAACACCGGGGAGCTGTTTTTT. Protein sequence: CASSLGTVNTGELFF.

The rearrangement joins TRBV19 to TRBJ1-4; the D is unclear. In germline, CDR1 is LNHDA, CDR2 SQIVND (reference sequence). Trimming removed 1 base at V and 8 bases at J, with 17 bases between. The CDR3 length is 16 residues. The DNA for the CDR3 is TGTGCCAGTAGTATAGCTCTCGGTCGGCGGGCGGAAAAACTGTTTTTT. Translating gives CASSIALGRRAEKLFF.

The sample holds a few counts of this clone. The chain couples TRBV7-9 to TRBJ1-1; D remains ambiguous. Germline loops: CDR1 SEHNR, CDR2 FQNEAQ (reference sequence). V lost 1 base, J lost 1 base, and 7 bases lay in between. The CDR3 has 14 residues. The CDR3: CASSLVLGNTEAFF. The DNA for the CDR3 is TGTGCCAGCAGCTTAGTTTTGGGGAACACTGAAGCTTTCTTT. Combining the CDR3 with reference TRBV7-9 and TRBJ1-1 gives the whole variable domain DTGVSQNPRHKITKRGQNVTFRCDPISEHNRLYWYRQTLGQGPEFLTYFQNEAQLEKSRLLSDRFSAERPKGSFSTLEIQRTEQGDSAMYLCASSLVLGNTEAFFGQGTRLTVV.

The V gene is TRBV11-2, the J gene TRBJ2-1; D not resolved. The CDR3 loop spans 16 amino acids. Germline-derived CDR1 and CDR2 are SGHAT and FQNNGV. V lost 5 bases and J 0 bases, leaving 14 bases between the germline ends. The CDR3 DNA is TGTGCCAGCAGCCCCGGTGGGGTAAGCTCCTACAATGAGCAGTTCTTC. As protein: CASSPGGVSSYNEQFF.

The chain is built from TRBV4-2 and TRBJ2-2; 8 nucleotides agree with TRBD2. Germline V lookup: CDR1 LGHNA, CDR2 YNFKEQ. The CDR3 extends over 17 amino acids. The V and J ends lost 4 bases and 4 bases, in that order; junction bases with no gene match: 11. Here the CDR3 DNA reads TGTGCCAGCAGCCGGGCGGCAGGACTAGCATTCACCGGGGAGCTGTTTTTT. Translating it yields CASSRAAGLAFTGELFF.

The chain combines TRBV7-9 with TRBJ2-1; weak D call: TRBD2 (6 bases). Trimming removed 6 bases at V and 4 bases at J, with 19 bases between. This CDR3 has 16 amino acids. CDR1 and CDR2 from the germline V gene are SEHNR and FQNEAQ (reference sequence). CDR3 in DNA: TGTGCCAGCAGACCCGAGACGGGGGAGTTTTACAATGAGCAGTTCTTC. Translation: CASRPETGEFYNEQFF.

This clone was detected only a few times. The chain combines TRBV29-1 with TRBJ2-1, with 15 nucleotides matching TRBD2. The CDR3 length is 16 residues. CDR1 and CDR2 from the germline V gene are SQVTM and ANQGSEA. The junction had 12 bases not matched to a gene; V was cut back by 6 bases and J by 9 bases. The CDR3 nucleotides are TGCAGCGTCGTCAAAGGGACTAGCGGGGGGCAAGGTGAGCAGTTCTTC. It yields the protein CSVVKGTSGGQGEQFF.

The J gene is TRBJ2-7, the V gene TRBV6-5, with 7 nucleotides matching TRBD2. Germline CDR1 MNHEY, CDR2 SVGAGI. Trimming at V came to 6 bases and at J to 2 bases, leaving 10 bases not matched to a gene. The CDR3 is 15 residues long. The CDR3 here is CASSPSSGAAYEQYF. For the CDR3, the DNA is TGTGCCAGCAGCCCTTCTAGCGGAGCAGCCTACGAGCAGTACTTC.

As regards this clone: One end of the junction is discordant with germline, which a read error may explain. This rearrangement joins TRBV6-1 to TRBJ2-4, with D possibly TRBD1 on 7 matching bases. Germline V gives CDR1 MNHNS, CDR2 SASEGT. The CDR3 spans 11 residues. The CDR3 loop reads CASGDSVREHF. The CDR3 coding sequence is TGTGCCAGCGGGGACAGTGTCCGGGAGCACTTC.

This chain joins TRBV19 and TRBJ1-1, with D possibly being TRBD1 (6 bases). The CDR3 has 16 amino acids. From germline, CDR1 is LNHDA and CDR2 SQIVND (reference sequence). V lost 4 bases, J lost 4 bases, and 19 bases lay in between. The CDR3 loop is CASSSFRGAKVTEAFF. CDR3 nucleotide sequence: TGTGCCAGTAGTAGCTTTAGGGGGGCTAAAGTCACTGAAGCTTTCTTT.

This sequence joins TRBV30 and TRBJ1-6, with 7 bases that match TRBD1. The trim removed 5 bases at V and 9 bases at J, leaving 13 bases unmatched. Germline V gene lookup returns CDR1 GTSNPN and CDR2 SVGIG (reference sequence). The CDR3 length is 15 residues. Here the CDR3 DNA reads TGTGCCTGGCGGATAGGGGGCACTATCGGTTCACCCCTCCACTTT. Protein product: CAWRIGGTIGSPLHF.

The J gene is TRBJ1-1, the V gene TRBV16; a weak D match, TRBD1 (6 bases). Germline loops: CDR1 KGHSY, CDR2 FQNENV. Trimming shortened V by 3 bases and J by 2 bases, and 10 bases separated the two germline ends. This CDR3 is 14 amino acids long. DNA for the CDR3: TGTGCCAGCAGCCAGGGCAGGGGAAACACTGAAGCTTTCTTT. Translating gives CASSQGRGNTEAFF.

This chain joins TRBV27 and TRBJ2-7, with 10 positions matching TRBD1. The germline CDR1 and CDR2 sequences are MNHEY and SMNVEV (reference sequence). V shed 0 bases, J shed 3 bases, and the junction held 8 bases outside the gene matches. CDR3 length equals 17 residues. This CDR3 reads CASSLSGTGVLHYEQYF. The CDR3 region has the DNA TGTGCCAGCAGTTTATCCGGGACAGGGGTCCTTCACTACGAGCAGTACTTC.

This clone rates as medium-sized (0.01 to 0.1%). The chain recombines TRBV5-6 with TRBJ2-1, with D possibly called TRBD1 or TRBD2 (5 bases each). The CDR3 extends over 18 amino acids. CDR1 is SGHDT and CDR2 is YYEEEE in the germline V gene. V was clipped by 1 base and J by 6 bases, with 23 bases between them. CDR3 sequence reads: CASSLIDGEGTWPNEQFF. The DNA of the CDR3 is TGTGCCAGCAGCTTGATTGACGGTGAGGGGACCTGGCCCAATGAGCAGTTCTTC.

This chain uses TRBV11-2 with TRBJ1-3; D remains unclear. V was shortened by 1 base and J by 5 bases, with 0 bases between the two germline ends. Germline loops: CDR1 SGHAT, CDR2 FQNNGV. The CDR3 loop spans 11 amino acids. The CDR3 sequence is CASSLGNTIYF. In nucleotides, the CDR3 is TGTGCCAGCAGCTTAGGAAACACCATATATTTT.

The V call is TRBV18, the J call TRBJ1-3; a possible D gene is TRBD1 (5 bases). V shed 6 bases and J shed 1 base, with 19 bases lying between them. The CDR3 loop spans 17 amino acids. The V gene's germline CDR1 is KGHSH and CDR2 LQKENI. The CDR3 loop is CASSPLQGGRSGNTIYF. In DNA, the CDR3 is TGTGCCAGCTCGCCCTTGCAGGGAGGGCGATCTGGAAACACCATATATTTT.

This clone was seen more than once but under ten times. CDR3 sequence reads: CASSTGLAASYNEQFF. The CDR3 DNA reads TGTGCCAGCAGCACGGGACTAGCGGCCTCCTACAATGAGCAGTTCTTC. The V and J genes are TRBV5-4 and TRBJ2-1; 11 bases map to TRBD2. The J segment lost 0 bases and the V segment lost 4 bases, leaving 3 bases of the junction unmatched. Per germline, CDR1 SGHNT and CDR2 YYREEE (reference sequence). This CDR3 has 16 amino acids.

As DNA, the CDR3 is TGTGCCAGCAGTTTAGATCTCGGGACAGTAGCCTACGAGCAGTACTTC. It translates to CASSLDLGTVAYEQYF. The J gene is TRBJ2-7, the V gene TRBV27; 7 nucleotides match TRBD1. Germline CDR1 MNHEY, CDR2 SMNVEV (reference sequence). This CDR3 is built from 16 residues. The ends lost 2 bases at V and 2 bases at J; junction bases unmatched: 9.

By proportion, this clone is medium-sized. The rearrangement joins TRBV28 to TRBJ1-3, with a tentative D call TRBD1 (5 bases). The CDR3 length is 15 residues. Deletions cut 6 bases from V and 0 bases from J, with 12 bases between. Germline-derived CDR1 and CDR2 are MDHEN and SYDVKM. In nucleotides, the CDR3 is TGTGCCAGCAGCCCGGACATTAGCTCTGGAAACACCATATATTTT. This codes for CASSPDISSGNTIYF.

The table lists this clone with a few counts. The chain employs TRBV15 and TRBJ1-2, with D unclear. V was clipped by 3 bases and J by 8 bases, with 7 bases between them. The CDR3 loop spans 11 amino acids. CDR1 and CDR2 from the germline V gene are LNHNV and YYDKDF (reference sequence). The CDR3 is CATSRGRGYTF. The CDR3 DNA is TGTGCCACCAGCAGGGGCCGGGGCTACACCTTC.

The chain combines TRBV6-1 with TRBJ1-4, with D hard to call. Trimming removed 2 bases at V and 14 bases at J, with 15 bases between. Germline assignment: CDR1 MNHNS and CDR2 SASEGT. The CDR3 extends over 13 amino acids. The CDR3: CASSESGRTLLFF. The CDR3 DNA reads as TGTGCCAGCAGTGAATCGGGTAGGACCCTGCTGTTTTTT.

This rearrangement joins TRBV13 to TRBJ1-1; TRBD1 might be the D (5 bases). Germline V lookup: CDR1 PRHDT, CDR2 FYEKMQ (reference sequence). This CDR3 is 13 amino acids long. The V end lost 2 bases, the J end lost 4 bases, and 8 bases lay between the germline ends. The CDR3 spells CASSLMGGTEAFF. The DNA of the CDR3 is TGTGCCAGCAGCTTAATGGGGGGCACTGAAGCTTTCTTT.

The genes are TRBV27 and TRBJ2-7; D may be TRBD1 (6 bases). V was shortened by 6 bases and J by 2 bases, with 32 bases between the two germline ends. Looked up from germline, CDR1 is MNHEY and CDR2 is SMNVEV (reference sequence). This CDR3 has 20 residues. The CDR3, as DNA: TGTGCCAGCAGGCATGTCCCGGGATCCATGAGTGGTGGGGACACCTACGAGCAGTACTTC. As protein: CASRHVPGSMSGGDTYEQYF.

J is TRBJ2-1 and V is TRBV30; possibly TRBD1 for D (5 bases). CDR1 and CDR2 (germline): GTSNPN, SVGIG (reference sequence). The V end lost 4 bases, the J end lost 0 bases, and 13 bases lay between the germline ends. The CDR3 length is 15 residues. The CDR3 DNA sequence: TGTGCCTGGATTTTCGGCAGGGACTCCTACAATGAGCAGTTCTTC. This sequence encodes CAWIFGRDSYNEQFF.

The chain is built from TRBV28 and TRBJ2-2; D uncertain. Germline lookup yields CDR1 MDHEN and CDR2 SYDVKM. Trimming cost V 0 bases and J 5 bases, with 1 base left between them. CDR3 length: 12 residues. CDR3 DNA sequence: TGTGCCAGCAGTTTATGGACCGGGGAGCTGTTTTTT. Translated: CASSLWTGELFF.

The chain is built from TRBV7-9 and TRBJ1-2; TRBD1 agrees at 7 bases. With 5 bases clipped from V and 4 bases from J, the junction kept 10 bases outside the gene matches. In germline, CDR1 is SEHNR, CDR2 FQNEAQ (reference sequence). The CDR3 runs to 15 residues. This CDR3 reads CASSPRQGTGYGYTF. The DNA for the CDR3 is TGTGCCAGCAGCCCGAGACAGGGTACGGGCTATGGCTACACCTTC.

The chain couples TRBV10-2 to TRBJ1-6, with D unresolved. The CDR3 covers 13 residues. Germline CDR1 reads WSHSY; CDR2 reads SAAADI. The V end lost 10 bases, the J end lost 7 bases, and 14 bases lay between the germline ends. CDR3 amino acids: CATLGEANSPLHF. The DNA for the CDR3 is TGCGCCACCCTCGGGGAGGCCAATTCACCCCTCCACTTT.